What follows are 20 T cell receptor beta chains derived from one specimen sequenced in a study of blood T cells in healthy people across ages. Primed by a sample-barcoded 5' primer and a J-beta primer mix, a second PCR proceeded for 7 to 11 cycles. MiXCR, applied by TCRdb to the 5' RACE reads, yields one record per CDR3 protein. The table lists approximately 730,000 distinct CDR3 sequences, approximately 55% of them singletons, with about 42% in the top ten. Sequenced sample: blood. The receptors originated from a man older than 75 in good health.

This clonotype was seen only a few times. The CDR3 nucleotides are TGTGCCAGCAGCCAAGCGGACACCTCGGACAATGAGCAGTTCTTC. It yields the protein CASSQADTSDNEQFF. This sequence joins TRBV4-2 and TRBJ2-1; TRBD1 is a possible D gene (5 bases). The ends were cut back, 1 base at V and 5 bases at J, with 12 bases in the middle. The CDR3 contains 15 residues. Germline V gene data show CDR1 as LGHNA and CDR2 as YNFKEQ.

This chain joins TRBV24-1 and TRBJ2-1; D gene unclear. The J call may be in error: the DNA end matches TRBJ2-7 better. CDR3 length equals 15 residues. CDR1 is KGHDR, CDR2 SFDVKD, per germline. CDR3 DNA: TGTGCCACCAGTGACCCGGGTGGCTCCTACAATGAGCAGTACTTC. Translating gives CATSDPGGSYNEQYF.

The rearrangement uses TRBV6-5 and TRBJ1-4, with D maybe TRBD1 (5 bases). Trimming shortened V by 2 bases and J by 7 bases, and 14 bases separated the two germline ends. CDR3 size: 15 residues. Germline lookup yields CDR1 MNHEY and CDR2 SVGAGI. Written as DNA, the CDR3 is TGTGCCAGCAGTTACACCAGGGCTGTTTCTGAAAAACTGTTTTTT. Its translation is CASSYTRAVSEKLFF.

This clonotype was found a few times. This sequence joins TRBV20-1 and TRBJ2-1; D tentatively reads TRBD1 or TRBD2 (5 bases each). Trimming stripped 6 bases from V and 5 bases from J, with 14 bases between. In germline, CDR1 is DFQATT, CDR2 SNEGSKA (reference sequence). The CDR3 is made up of 13 amino acids. The CDR3 nucleotides read TGCAGTGCCGCCCGACTGGGGGACAATGAGCAGTTCTTC. Its translation is CSAARLGDNEQFF.

This sequence joins TRBV11-2 and TRBJ2-1, with D unclear. The length of the CDR3 is 15 residues. Trimming stripped 5 bases from V and 0 bases from J, with 11 bases between. CDR1 is SGHAT and CDR2 is FQNNGV in the germline V gene. CDR3 in DNA: TGTGCCAGCAGCCATCAGAGGAGCTCCTACAATGAGCAGTTCTTC. This codes for CASSHQRSSYNEQFF.

This chain connects TRBV27 to TRBJ2-3, with TRBD1 identical over 7 bases. The ends lost 5 bases at V and 4 bases at J; junction bases unmatched: 21. The CDR3 extends over 19 amino acids. The germline gives CDR1 MNHEY, CDR2 SMNVEV (reference sequence). CDR3: CASSPDEWVEGGRADTQYF. The CDR3 coding sequence is TGTGCCAGCAGTCCCGACGAATGGGTGGAAGGGGGCAGGGCAGATACGCAGTATTTT.

The rearrangement uses TRBV20-1 and TRBJ2-3; 7 positions agree with TRBD2. This CDR3 spans 15 amino acids. Germline V gene lookup returns CDR1 DFQATT and CDR2 SNEGSKA (reference sequence). J lost 2 bases, V lost 3 bases, and 8 bases had no gene match. Here the CDR3 reads CSARVLAKFTDTQYF. As DNA, the CDR3 is TGCAGTGCTAGGGTACTAGCGAAATTCACAGATACGCAGTATTTT.

This clonotype was seen only a few times. The chain employs TRBV3-1 and TRBJ2-7; D may match TRBD1 or TRBD2 (5 bases each). Trimming took 0 bases from V and 5 from J, leaving 14 bases between them. Germline V gene sequence: CDR1 LGHDT, CDR2 YNNKEL (reference sequence). This CDR3 comprises 15 residues. The chain's CDR3 is CASSQDRGKGNEQYF. In DNA form, the CDR3 reads TGTGCCAGCAGCCAAGACCGGGGCAAGGGGAACGAGCAGTACTTC.

This clonotype was detected a few times. The genes are TRBV5-6 and TRBJ2-3; D is unclear. CDR3 size: 13 residues. V shed 0 bases and J shed 14 bases, with 16 bases lying between them. Germline V gene sequence: CDR1 SGHDT, CDR2 YYEEEE. The CDR3 DNA reads TGTGCCAGCAGCTTGGGGGCGAGGAGATACGCGTATTTT. This translates into CASSLGARRYAYF.

This chain joins TRBV16 and TRBJ1-2; D remains unclear. Trimming stripped 1 base from V and 2 bases from J, with 5 bases between. The CDR3 loop spans 13 amino acids. Germline CDR1 reads KGHSY; CDR2 reads FQNENV. CDR3 residues: CASSQFENYGYTF. CDR3 in DNA: TGTGCCAGCAGCCAATTCGAGAACTATGGCTACACCTTC. Using reference TRBV16 and TRBJ1-2 for the parts outside the CDR3, the full variable domain is GEEVAQTPKHLVRGEGQKAKLYCAPIKGHSYVFWYQQVLKNEFKFLISFQNENVFDETGMPKERFSAKCLPNSPCSLEIQATKLEDSAVYFCASSQFENYGYTFGSGTRLTVV.

This clonotype has more than one count but fewer than ten. V usage is TRBV21-1 and J usage is TRBJ1-2. TRBV21-1 is flagged as a pseudogene. There are 15 residues in the CDR3. The CDR3 loop is CASSKVRARYNGYTF. The CDR3 nucleotides read TGTGCCAGCAGCAAAGTGAGGGCACGGTATAATGGCTACACCTTC.

This clonotype has at least ten counts. The V call is TRBV6-1, the J call TRBJ2-1, with 11 bases matching TRBD2. Germline V lookup: CDR1 MNHNS, CDR2 SASEGT. The CDR3 spans 15 residues. The ends lost 6 bases at V and 7 bases at J; junction bases unmatched: 8. CDR3 sequence reads: CASSPSGRQGNEQFF. CDR3 DNA sequence: TGTGCCAGCAGCCCTAGCGGGAGGCAGGGGAATGAGCAGTTCTTC.

In this sample, this clonotype turned up a few times. V gene TRBV7-3 combines with J gene TRBJ1-5; D remains ambiguous. Germline CDR1 reads SGHTA; CDR2 reads FQGTGA. V lost 11 bases, J lost 5 bases, and 10 bases lay in between. The CDR3 runs 11 residues. The CDR3 is CASARDQPQHF. CDR3 DNA sequence: TGTGCCTCCGCGAGGGATCAGCCCCAGCATTTT.

The chain employs TRBV21-1 and TRBJ2-7; the D call in the table, TRBD1, was not verified against the DNA. TRBV21-1 has pseudogene status. The CDR3 covers 16 residues. The CDR3 DNA is TGTGCCAGCAGCAGTTGGGTCTGGGGGTTGGGGGACGAGCAGTACTTC. This encodes CASSSWVWGLGDEQYF.

CDR3 protein: CSVGGSGNTGETQYF. The DNA for the CDR3 is TGCAGCGTTGGAGGGAGCGGGAACACTGGAGAGACCCAGTACTTC. This chain joins TRBV29-1 and TRBJ2-5; TRBD2 aligns across 7 bases. The CDR3 consists of 15 residues. Germline assignment: CDR1 SQVTM and CDR2 ANQGSEA. V trimming: 4 bases; J trimming: 4 bases; junction bases outside the gene matches: 12.

This sequence joins TRBV20-1 and TRBJ2-7, with unresolved D. Between the trimmed V and J ends, which lost 1 base and 9 bases, there was a span of 10 bases. From germline, CDR1 is DFQATT and CDR2 SNEGSKA (reference sequence). The CDR3 extends over 11 amino acids. The CDR3 region is CSARVARWQYF. CDR3 sequence (DNA): TGCAGTGCTAGAGTGGCTCGATGGCAGTACTTC.

J is TRBJ1-2 and V is TRBV7-3, with 8 bases identical to TRBD1. V lost 10 bases to trimming and J lost 6 bases; unmatched junction nucleotides: 13. CDR3 length: 14 residues. The germline CDR1 and CDR2 sequences are SGHTA and FQGTGA. CDR3 sequence (DNA): TGTGCCACCAAAGAAGCAGGGGGCGCCGATGGCTACACCTTC. The encoded protein is CATKEAGGADGYTF.

The chain carries TRBV24-1 and TRBJ2-6; 7 bases are a match to TRBD1. In germline, CDR1 is KGHDR, CDR2 SFDVKD. This CDR3 spans 16 amino acids. V was pared by 4 bases and J by 8 bases, with 10 bases of the junction left unmatched. The CDR3 DNA reads TGTGCCACCAGTGACACAGGGGTTCATAGGACCAACGTCCTGACTTTC. Translation gives CATSDTGVHRTNVLTF.

The V call is TRBV7-9, the J call TRBJ2-1, with TRBD1 identical over 10 bases. V trimming: 5 bases; J trimming: 3 bases; junction bases outside the gene matches: 4. CDR3 size: 15 residues. Per germline, CDR1 SEHNR and CDR2 FQNEAQ (reference sequence). CDR3 DNA: TGTGCCAGCAGCGAAAGGACAGGGGGCTACAATGAGCAGTTCTTC. Translated: CASSERTGGYNEQFF.

This sequence joins TRBV15 and TRBJ2-7; tentatively, D is TRBD2 (6 bases). The CDR3 loop spans 14 amino acids. The germline gives CDR1 LNHNV, CDR2 YYDKDF (reference sequence). V gave up 0 bases and J gave up 1 base, with 7 bases separating them. CDR3 sequence: CATSREGGSYEQYF. In nucleotides, the CDR3 is TGTGCCACCAGCAGAGAAGGAGGGTCCTACGAGCAGTACTTC.